This T cell receptor (beta chain) stems from a study of siplizumab effects on memory and regulatory T cells. Between the trimmed V and J ends, which lost 3 bases and 0 bases, there was a span of 11 bases. Germline V gene lookup returns CDR1 ENHRY and CDR2 SYGVKD. CDR3 length equals 15 residues. As regards this clone: Its antigen is not known. The sample contains more than one DNA sequence encoding this CDR3.

Findings and caveats of the study: Tregs that proliferated in siplizumab cultures did not have their suppressive function confirmed. Alloreactive clones mapping to unstimulated subsets formed only a minor fraction. A major contribution to the alloresponse seemed to be made by naive T cells, which seemed more diverse than memory cells.

Assays were performed on about 100,000 TCR templates per sample. Profiling relied on immunoSEQ multiplex PCR, and the TCRdb table lists in-frame clones only, not all of them. The sample has approximately 50,000 clones, over 85% seen once. The material sequenced was CD8+ T cells sorted from blood. The chain couples TRBV10-3 to TRBJ1-1; weak D call: TRBD1 (5 bases). The TCR comes from a human donor in good health. CDR3 region: CAISDPPGLNTEAFF. DNA for the CDR3: TGTGCCATCAGTGATCCCCCGGGGCTGAACACTGAAGCTTTCTTT.